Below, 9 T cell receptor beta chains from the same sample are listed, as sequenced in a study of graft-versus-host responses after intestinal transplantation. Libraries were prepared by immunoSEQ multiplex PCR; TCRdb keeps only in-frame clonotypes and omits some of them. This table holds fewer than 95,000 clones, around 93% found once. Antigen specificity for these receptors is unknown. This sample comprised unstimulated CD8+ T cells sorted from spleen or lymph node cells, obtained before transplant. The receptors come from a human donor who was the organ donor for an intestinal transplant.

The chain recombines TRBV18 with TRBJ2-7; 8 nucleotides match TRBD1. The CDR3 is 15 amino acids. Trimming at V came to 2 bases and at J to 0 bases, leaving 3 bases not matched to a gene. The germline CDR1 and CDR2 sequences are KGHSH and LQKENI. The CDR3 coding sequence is TGTGCCAGCTCACCAGGACAGGGCAGCTCCTACGAGCAGTACTTC. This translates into CASSPGQGSSYEQYF.

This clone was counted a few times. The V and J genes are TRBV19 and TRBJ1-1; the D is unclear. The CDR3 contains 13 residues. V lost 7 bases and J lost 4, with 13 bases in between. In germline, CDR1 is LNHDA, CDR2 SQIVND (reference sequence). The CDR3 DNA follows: TGTGCCAGTACCCCGACGGGGTCCACTGAAGCTTTCTTT. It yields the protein CASTPTGSTEAFF.

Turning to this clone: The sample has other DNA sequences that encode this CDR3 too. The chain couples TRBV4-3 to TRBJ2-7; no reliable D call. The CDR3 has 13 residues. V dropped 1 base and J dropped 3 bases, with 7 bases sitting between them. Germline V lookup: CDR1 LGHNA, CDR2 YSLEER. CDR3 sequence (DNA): TGCGCCAGCAGCCAAGCAGGCAGCTACGAGCAGTACTTC. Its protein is CASSQAGSYEQYF.

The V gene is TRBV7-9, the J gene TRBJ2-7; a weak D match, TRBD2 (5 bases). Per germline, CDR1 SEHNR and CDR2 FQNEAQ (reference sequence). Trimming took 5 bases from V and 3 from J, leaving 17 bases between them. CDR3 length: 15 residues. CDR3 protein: CASSGAVGEDYEQYF. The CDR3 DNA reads TGTGCCAGCAGCGGAGCAGTGGGAGAAGACTACGAGCAGTACTTC.

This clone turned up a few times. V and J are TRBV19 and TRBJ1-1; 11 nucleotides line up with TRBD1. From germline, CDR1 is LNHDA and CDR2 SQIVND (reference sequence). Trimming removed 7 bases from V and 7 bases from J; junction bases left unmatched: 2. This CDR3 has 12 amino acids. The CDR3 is CASKGQGGEAFF. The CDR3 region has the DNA TGTGCCAGTAAGGGACAGGGGGGTGAAGCTTTCTTT.

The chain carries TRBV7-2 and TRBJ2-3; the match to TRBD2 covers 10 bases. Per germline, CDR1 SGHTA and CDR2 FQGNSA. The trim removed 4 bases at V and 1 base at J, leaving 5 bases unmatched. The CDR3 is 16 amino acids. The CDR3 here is CASSSASGGRTDTQYF. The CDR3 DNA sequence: TGTGCCAGCAGCTCCGCTAGCGGGGGCCGCACAGATACGCAGTATTTT.

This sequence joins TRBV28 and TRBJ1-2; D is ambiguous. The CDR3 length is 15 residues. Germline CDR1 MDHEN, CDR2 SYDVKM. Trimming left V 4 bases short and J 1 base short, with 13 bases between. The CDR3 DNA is TGTGCCAGCAGTTACCCCGGGTCGGGTAACTATGGCTACACCTTC. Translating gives CASSYPGSGNYGYTF.

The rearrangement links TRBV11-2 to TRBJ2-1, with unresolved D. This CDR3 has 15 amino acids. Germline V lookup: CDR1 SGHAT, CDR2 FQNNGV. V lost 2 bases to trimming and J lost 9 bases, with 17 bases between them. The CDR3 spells CASSLNPPAGGEQFF. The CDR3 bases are TGTGCCAGCAGCTTAAATCCCCCCGCTGGCGGTGAGCAGTTCTTC.

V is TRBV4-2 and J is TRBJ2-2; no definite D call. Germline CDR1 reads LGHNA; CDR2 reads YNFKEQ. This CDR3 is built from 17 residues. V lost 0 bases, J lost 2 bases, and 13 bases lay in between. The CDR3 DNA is TGTGCCAGCAGCCAAGATGTCTCGTCAGTTAACACCGGGGAGCTGTTTTTT. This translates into CASSQDVSSVNTGELFF.